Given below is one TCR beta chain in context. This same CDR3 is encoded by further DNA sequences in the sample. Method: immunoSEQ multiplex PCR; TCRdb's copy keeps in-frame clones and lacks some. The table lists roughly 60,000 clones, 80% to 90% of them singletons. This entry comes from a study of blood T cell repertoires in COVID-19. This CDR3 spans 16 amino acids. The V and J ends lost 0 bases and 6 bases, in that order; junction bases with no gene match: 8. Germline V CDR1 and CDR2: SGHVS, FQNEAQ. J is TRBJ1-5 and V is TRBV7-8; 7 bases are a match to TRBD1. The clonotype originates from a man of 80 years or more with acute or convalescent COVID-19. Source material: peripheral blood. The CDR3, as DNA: TGTGCCAGCAGCTTAGCGCAAGGGGGCGCGGGTCAGCCCCAGCATTTT. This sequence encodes CASSLAQGGAGQPQHF.